These 24 T cell receptor beta chains were sequenced from one sample in a study of T cell changes during pregnancy in multiple sclerosis. Repertoires were generated with immunoSEQ multiplex PCR, while TCRdb's copy carries only in-frame clones and drops some. The sample contains about 69,000 clones, around 94% of which appear only once. Specimen: peripheral blood, collected in the third trimester of pregnancy. These receptors originate from a female donor in good health, enrolled as a control in a pregnancy study.

The chain recombines TRBV7-9 with TRBJ2-5; 8 positions agree with TRBD1. V dropped 3 bases and J dropped 4; count of bases not matched to a gene: 4. The CDR3 is 14 amino acids. CDR1 is SEHNR, CDR2 FQNEAQ, per germline (reference sequence). The CDR3, as DNA: TGTGCCAGCAGCTTTTCAGGGGGCCCAGAGACCCAGTACTTC. Protein sequence: CASSFSGGPETQYF.

The chain combines TRBV6-4 with TRBJ2-3, with D perhaps TRBD2 (6 bases). The CDR3 length is 20 residues. In germline, CDR1 is MRHNA, CDR2 SNTAGT. Trimming removed 2 bases at V and 8 bases at J, with 32 bases between. The CDR3 region is CASSDGQGGVGCFSPATQYF. The CDR3 DNA reads as TGTGCCAGCAGTGACGGGCAGGGAGGTGTGGGTTGTTTTTCCCCGGCTACGCAGTATTTT.

The V and J genes are TRBV6-5 and TRBJ2-1, with D perhaps matching TRBD2 (6 bases). Germline-derived CDR1 and CDR2 are MNHEY and SVGAGI. Trimming took off 2 bases at V and 7 bases at J, with 15 bases between the two ends. The CDR3 totals 15 residues. CDR3 in DNA: TGTGCCAGCAGTTACGCGAAAACACTAGCAAATGAGCAGTTCTTC. Amino acid sequence: CASSYAKTLANEQFF.

The chain joins TRBV18 to TRBJ1-5; D perhaps matches TRBD1 (5 bases). Per germline, CDR1 KGHSH and CDR2 LQKENI. The CDR3 has 15 amino acids. V lost 6 bases to trimming and J lost 4 bases, with 16 bases between them. CDR3 DNA: TGTGCCAGCTCGCTTACAGGTGTTTTAAATCAGCCCCAGCATTTT. Amino acids: CASSLTGVLNQPQHF. The full variable domain, rest sourced from reference TRBV18 and TRBJ1-5, is NAGVMQNPRHLVRRRGQEARLRCSPMKGHSHVYWYRQLPEEGLKFMVYLQKENIIDESGMPKERFSAEFPKEGPSILRIQQVVRGDSAAYFCASSLTGVLNQPQHFGDGTRLSIL.

The chain is built from TRBV6-6 and TRBJ2-7; the D gene is possibly TRBD2 (5 bases). CDR3 length: 12 amino acids. Trimming left V 6 bases short and J 6 bases short, with 12 bases between. CDR1 MNHNY and CDR2 SVGAGI come from the germline V gene (reference sequence). CDR3: CASSSAEGEQYF. Written as DNA, the CDR3 is TGTGCCAGCAGCTCCGCCGAGGGCGAGCAGTACTTC.

V and J are TRBV7-9 and TRBJ1-1; the D is unclear. The V gene lost 8 bases and the J gene lost 8 bases, with 18 bases spanning the gap. Germline V gene data show CDR1 as SEHNR and CDR2 as FQNEAQ (reference sequence). This CDR3 has 13 residues. The CDR3 nucleotides are TGTGCCAGCGCGGAATCCCTAAAACTAGAAGCTTTCTTT. It translates to CASAESLKLEAFF.

The rearrangement links TRBV2 to TRBJ2-1; 10 nucleotides match TRBD2. Germline CDR1 SNHLY, CDR2 FYNNEI. J gave up 9 bases and V 7 bases, and 18 bases lay outside the gene matches. The CDR3 is 17 amino acids. The CDR3 protein is CASMRSVSGGLGGEQFF. The DNA of the CDR3 is TGTGCCAGCATGAGGTCCGTTAGCGGGGGGCTTGGGGGTGAGCAGTTCTTC.

V and J are TRBV7-9 and TRBJ2-5, with 9 bases that match TRBD1. The assigned J gene may be wrong: the sequence end matches TRBJ2-7 better. CDR1 is SEHNR and CDR2 is FQNEAQ in the germline V gene (reference sequence). The CDR3 runs 15 residues. CDR3 protein: CASSLSGTGTYEQYF. The DNA for the CDR3 is TGTGCCAGCAGCTTATCCGGGACAGGGACCTACGAGCAGTACTTC.

This chain uses TRBV19 with TRBJ2-3; TRBD1 agrees at 7 bases. There are 14 residues in the CDR3. J was trimmed by 2 bases and V by 10 bases; bases with no gene match: 9. Germline V CDR1 and CDR2: LNHDA, SQIVND (reference sequence). CDR3 sequence (DNA): TGTGCCACCCTTGACAGGGTTTTCACAGATACGCAGTATTTT. This gives the protein CATLDRVFTDTQYF.

The chain is built from TRBV7-2 and TRBJ1-4; 7 bases line up with TRBD1. Germline V gene sequence: CDR1 SGHTA, CDR2 FQGNSA. V was pared by 1 base and J by 7 bases, with 6 bases of the junction left unmatched. The CDR3 is 15 amino acids. As DNA, the CDR3 is TGTGCCAGCAGCTTAGACAGGGGAGTGGGTGAAAAACTGTTTTTT. It translates to CASSLDRGVGEKLFF.

The rearrangement links TRBV30 to TRBJ2-3, with TRBD2 identical over 7 bases. The germline V gene has CDR1 GTSNPN and CDR2 SVGIG (reference sequence). V lost 0 bases, J lost 6 bases, and 12 bases stayed unmatched. This CDR3 spans 16 amino acids. The CDR3: CAWSVQRGFLSDTQYF. Written as DNA, the CDR3 is TGTGCCTGGAGTGTACAGCGGGGTTTCTTAAGCGATACGCAGTATTTT.

V and J are TRBV14 and TRBJ2-1; D is perhaps TRBD2 (6 bases). The CDR3 sequence is 15 residues long. Germline lookup yields CDR1 SGHDN and CDR2 FVKESK. Trimming cost V 3 bases and J 5 bases, with 14 bases left between them. The CDR3 protein is CASSHLGLGNNEQFF. DNA for the CDR3: TGTGCCAGCAGCCACTTGGGACTCGGGAACAATGAGCAGTTCTTC. The full variable domain, completed using reference TRBV14 and TRBJ2-1, is EAGVTQFPSHSVIEKGQTVTLRCDPISGHDNLYWYRRVMGKEIKFLLHFVKESKQDESGMPNNRFLAERTGGTYSTLKVQPAELEDSGVYFCASSHLGLGNNEQFFGPGTRLTVL.

This rearrangement joins TRBV19 to TRBJ2-7; maybe TRBD1 (5 bases). The CDR3 runs to 15 residues. V lost 0 bases and J 6 bases, leaving 15 bases between the germline ends. Germline-derived CDR1 and CDR2 are LNHDA and SQIVND (reference sequence). The CDR3 DNA reads TGTGCCAGTAGTATAGACTCCCTCACAGGCCGCGAGCAGTACTTC. Translation gives CASSIDSLTGREQYF.

The chain recombines TRBV6-6 with TRBJ1-2, with a possible D match to TRBD1 (6 bases). Deletions cut 8 bases from V and 1 base from J, with 11 bases between. Germline V gene sequence: CDR1 MNHNY, CDR2 SVGAGI (reference sequence). The CDR3 length is 13 residues. CDR3 in DNA: TGTGCCAGCTGGACAGTCTTTAACTATGGCTACACCTTC. This codes for CASWTVFNYGYTF.

The genes are TRBV28 and TRBJ1-5; no firm D call. Looked up from germline, CDR1 is MDHEN and CDR2 is SYDVKM. The CDR3 totals 12 residues. The V gene lost 10 bases and the J gene lost 2 bases, with 9 bases spanning the gap. The CDR3 DNA is TGTGCCACCGGGGATGGCAATCAGCCCCAGCATTTT. This translates into CATGDGNQPQHF. The full variable domain, with the rest looked up from reference TRBV28 and TRBJ1-5, is DVKVTQSSRYLVKRTGEKVFLECVQDMDHENMFWYRQDPGLGLRLIYFSYDVKMKEKGDIPEGYSVSREKKERFSLILESASTNQTSMYLCATGDGNQPQHFGDGTRLSIL.

The chain carries TRBV6-4 and TRBJ1-1, with TRBD1 identical over 8 bases. The CDR3 covers 13 residues. The J segment lost 6 bases and the V segment lost 3 bases, leaving 3 bases of the junction unmatched. Germline values: CDR1 MRHNA, CDR2 SNTAGT. The CDR3 sequence: CASSESGGSEAFF. The CDR3 nucleotides are TGTGCCAGCAGTGAGTCAGGGGGCTCTGAAGCTTTCTTT.

This clone has only one observation. The chain carries TRBV9 and TRBJ2-5; possibly TRBD1 for D (6 bases). Looked up from germline, CDR1 is SGDLS and CDR2 is YYNGEE. The CDR3 contains 14 residues. The ends were cut back, 2 bases at V and 0 bases at J, with 8 bases in the middle. The CDR3 sequence: CASSVDSYQETQYF. CDR3 DNA sequence: TGTGCCAGCAGCGTGGACAGCTACCAAGAGACCCAGTACTTC.

The V and J genes are TRBV7-8 and TRBJ1-5; D ambiguous. Between the trimmed V and J ends, which lost 1 base and 2 bases, there was a span of 15 bases. The CDR3 extends over 17 amino acids. Germline CDR1 and CDR2: SGHVS and FQNEAQ. DNA of the CDR3: TGTGCCAGCAGCTTAGGTCTTCAGGTTTGGGGCAATCAGCCCCAGCATTTT. It specifies CASSLGLQVWGNQPQHF.

CDR3 bases: TGTGCCAGCAGTATAACAAGGGGGCAGGCCACCGGGGAGCTGTTTTTT. This translates into CASSITRGQATGELFF. V gene TRBV7-8 combines with J gene TRBJ2-2; TRBD1 matches 7 bases. The germline CDR1 and CDR2 sequences are SGHVS and FQNEAQ. V shed 6 bases, J shed 4 bases, and the junction held 11 bases outside the gene matches. This CDR3 comprises 16 residues.

The chain employs TRBV9 and TRBJ2-5; D is undetermined. Trimming removed 7 bases from V and 1 base from J, with 11 bases in between. The germline gives CDR1 SGDLS, CDR2 YYNGEE. The CDR3 loop spans 13 amino acids. The CDR3: CASSSSGQETQYF. Here the CDR3 DNA reads TGTGCCAGCTCTTCGTCGGGCCAAGAGACCCAGTACTTC.

This chain links TRBV27 with TRBJ2-3; 11 bases line up with TRBD2. This CDR3 has 15 residues. J lost 8 bases, V lost 6 bases, and 10 bases had no gene match. Looked up from germline, CDR1 is MNHEY and CDR2 is SMNVEV (reference sequence). The CDR3 nucleotides read TGTGCCAGCAGCGAGACTAGCGGGGCCCTGGGTACGCAGTATTTT. Translating it yields CASSETSGALGTQYF.

This rearrangement joins TRBV5-1 to TRBJ2-1; 10 positions match TRBD2. The trim removed 0 bases at V and 11 bases at J, leaving 11 bases unmatched. The V gene's germline CDR1 is SGHRS and CDR2 YFSETQ. This CDR3 has 16 residues. CDR3 residues: CASSLDPSGSLGQQFF. In DNA form, the CDR3 reads TGCGCCAGCAGCTTGGACCCTAGCGGGAGCTTAGGTCAGCAGTTCTTC. The full variable domain, rest sourced from reference TRBV5-1 and TRBJ2-1, is KAGVTQTPRYLIKTRGQQVTLSCSPISGHRSVSWYQQTPGQGLQFLFEYFSETQRNKGNFPGRFSGRQFSNSRSEMNVSTLELGDSALYLCASSLDPSGSLGQQFFGPGTRLTVL.

The chain recombines TRBV9 with TRBJ2-7; D is ambiguous. This CDR3 region has 13 residues. Trimming stripped 2 bases from V and 0 bases from J, with 6 bases between. CDR1 SGDLS and CDR2 YYNGEE come from the germline V gene. The CDR3 reads CASSVESSYEQYF. DNA for the CDR3: TGTGCCAGCAGCGTGGAGAGCTCCTACGAGCAGTACTTC. Combining the CDR3 with reference TRBV9 and TRBJ2-7 gives the whole variable domain DSGVTQTPKHLITATGQRVTLRCSPRSGDLSVYWYQQSLDQGLQFLIQYYNGEERAKGNILERFSAQQFPDLHSELNLSSLELGDSALYFCASSVESSYEQYFGPGTRLTVT.

The chain has TRBV2 and TRBJ2-1; 9 bases are shared with TRBD1. The CDR3 extends over 13 amino acids. V lost 7 bases, J lost 10 bases, and 8 bases stayed unmatched. Germline V gene sequence: CDR1 SNHLY, CDR2 FYNNEI. The CDR3 sequence is CASILQGAGEQFF. The DNA of the CDR3 is TGTGCCAGCATTTTACAGGGGGCGGGAGAGCAGTTCTTC.